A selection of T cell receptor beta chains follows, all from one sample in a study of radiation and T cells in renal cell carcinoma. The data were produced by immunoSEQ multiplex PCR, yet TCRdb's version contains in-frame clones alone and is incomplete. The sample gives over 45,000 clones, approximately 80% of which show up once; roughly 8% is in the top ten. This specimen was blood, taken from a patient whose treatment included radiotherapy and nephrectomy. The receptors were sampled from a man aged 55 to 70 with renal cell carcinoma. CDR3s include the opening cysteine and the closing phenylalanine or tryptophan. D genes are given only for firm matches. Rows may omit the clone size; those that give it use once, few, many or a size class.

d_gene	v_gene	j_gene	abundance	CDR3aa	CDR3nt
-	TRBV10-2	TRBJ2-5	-	CASSESETQYF	TGCGCCAGCAGTGAGTCGGAGACCCAGTACTTC
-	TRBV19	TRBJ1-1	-	CASSIQDMNTEAFF	TGTGCCAGTAGTATCCAGGATATGAACACTGAAGCTTTCTTT
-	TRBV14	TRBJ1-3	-	CASSQVSVRGNTIYF	TGTGCCAGCAGCCAAGTCTCAGTGCGTGGAAACACCATATATTTT
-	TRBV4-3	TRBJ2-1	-	CASSQAFLEEQFF	TGCGCCAGCAGCCAGGCCTTTTTAGAAGAGCAGTTCTTC
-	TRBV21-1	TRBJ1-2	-	CASSNVEGGSEDYGYTF	TGTGCCAGCAGCAACGTCGAGGGGGGATCGGAAGACTATGGCTACACCTTC
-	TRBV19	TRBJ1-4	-	CASSIIRDLNEKLFF	TGTGCCAGTAGTATAATCAGGGACCTCAATGAAAAACTGTTTTTT
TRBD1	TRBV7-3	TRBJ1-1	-	CASSFTGGFDTEAFF	TGTGCCAGCAGCTTCACAGGGGGCTTCGACACTGAAGCTTTCTTT
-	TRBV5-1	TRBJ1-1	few	CASSLMPSQGAFF	TGCGCCAGCAGCTTGATGCCTTCCCAAGGAGCTTTCTTT
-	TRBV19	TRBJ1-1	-	CASSIAGDTEAFF	TGTGCCAGTAGTATAGCAGGGGACACTGAAGCTTTCTTT
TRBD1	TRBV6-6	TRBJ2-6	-	CASSIGTGVRVLTF	TGTGCCAGCAGCATCGGGACAGGGGTGCGAGTCCTGACTTTC
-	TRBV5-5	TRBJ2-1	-	CASSSSGGGYNEQFF	TGTGCCAGCAGCTCATCCGGAGGAGGGTACAATGAGCAGTTCTTC
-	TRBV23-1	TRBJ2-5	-	CASTGSGTETQYF	TGCGCCAGCACAGGGAGTGGAACGGAGACCCAGTACTTC
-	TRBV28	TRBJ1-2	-	CASLNGLSNYGYTF	TGTGCCAGTCTGAATGGGCTATCTAACTATGGCTACACCTTC
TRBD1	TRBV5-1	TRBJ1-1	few	CASSLRGGPEAFF	TGCGCCAGCAGCTTGAGAGGGGGCCCTGAAGCTTTCTTT
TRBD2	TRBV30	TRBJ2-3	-	CALTRDYSTDTQYF	TGTGCCTTGACAAGGGACTACAGCACAGATACGCAGTATTTT
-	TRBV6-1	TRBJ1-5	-	CASIPSWRGGQPQHF	TGTGCCAGCATCCCTTCTTGGCGGGGAGGACAGCCCCAGCATTTT
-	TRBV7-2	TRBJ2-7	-	CASSGQWYEQYF	TGTGCCAGCAGCGGTCAATGGTACGAGCAGTACTTC
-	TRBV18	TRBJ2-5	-	CASSPSDRRETQYF	TGTGCCAGCTCACCGTCGGACAGACGAGAGACCCAGTACTTC
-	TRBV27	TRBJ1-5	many	CASSVGLGLPQHF	TGTGCCAGCAGTGTTGGGCTCGGCTTGCCCCAGCATTTT
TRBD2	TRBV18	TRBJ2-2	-	CASSPRAGGPTYTGELFF	TGTGCCAGCTCACCACGAGCGGGAGGACCAACGTATACCGGGGAGCTGTTTTTT
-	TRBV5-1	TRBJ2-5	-	CASSDSDSMGETQYF	TGCGCCAGCAGCGACTCCGATAGTATGGGGGAGACCCAGTACTTC
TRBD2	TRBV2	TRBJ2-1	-	CASSLGEGPSSYNEQFF	TGTGCCAGCAGCCTTGGGGAGGGCCCAAGCTCCTACAATGAGCAGTTCTTC
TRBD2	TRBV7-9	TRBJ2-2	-	CASSGTSGSNTGELFF	TGTGCCAGTTCCGGGACTAGCGGATCGAACACCGGGGAGCTGTTTTTT
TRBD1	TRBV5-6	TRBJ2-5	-	CASSRTGLETQYF	TGTGCCAGCAGCCGGACAGGGCTCGAGACCCAGTACTTC
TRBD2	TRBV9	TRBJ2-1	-	CASSPVAGGAGEQFF	TGTGCCAGCAGCCCGGTAGCGGGAGGGGCTGGTGAGCAGTTCTTC
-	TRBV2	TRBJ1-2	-	CASRATYGYTF	TGTGCCAGCCGGGCAACCTATGGCTACACCTTC
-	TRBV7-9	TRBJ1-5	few	CASSYTGMGNQPQHF	TGTGCCAGCAGTTATACAGGGATGGGAAATCAGCCCCAGCATTTT
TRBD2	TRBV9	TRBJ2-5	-	CASSSTGLAGMETQYF	TGTGCCAGCAGCTCTACCGGACTAGCGGGAATGGAGACCCAGTACTTC
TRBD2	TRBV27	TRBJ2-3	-	CASTTSVGTDTQYF	TGTGCCAGCACGACTAGCGTTGGCACAGATACGCAGTATTTT
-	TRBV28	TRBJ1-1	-	CATQNGNTEAFF	TGTGCCACCCAAAATGGGAACACTGAAGCTTTCTTT
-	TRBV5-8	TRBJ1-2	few	CASSPITGNYGYTF	TGTGCCAGCAGCCCGATTACAGGCAACTATGGCTACACCTTC